One and the same sample provided the 20 T cell receptor beta chains below, sequenced in a study of Ad26.COV2.S vaccination and SARS-CoV-2 variants. The treatment here: around 19 received Ad26.COV2.S at low or high dose, single or two shots; about 5 received placebo; per-sample allocation not given. Following the first vaccine or placebo injection, samples were taken on day 63. Sequenced by immunoSEQ multiplex PCR; TCRdb stores in-frame clones only, minus some. Altogether 300,000 to 350,000 clones are present, about 86% being singletons, with the ten largest covering around 1.9%. This specimen consisted of peripheral blood, obtained in a trial of Ad26.COV2.S vaccine versus placebo. Receptor source: a person aged 18-65 years who received the Ad26.COV2.S COVID-19 vaccine or a placebo.

This chain joins TRBV12-5 and TRBJ2-3; 12 positions agree with TRBD2. V was pared by 6 bases and J by 5 bases, with 6 bases of the junction left unmatched. Germline V CDR1 and CDR2: LGHNT, FRNRAP. The CDR3 loop spans 15 amino acids. The DNA for the CDR3 is TGTGCTAGTGGGCCTAGCGGGGGGGCTCTAGATACGCAGTATTTT. Protein sequence: CASGPSGGALDTQYF.

The chain has TRBV7-2 and TRBJ2-3; TRBD1 or TRBD2 may be the D gene (6 bases each). CDR3 size: 15 residues. CDR1 is SGHTA, CDR2 FQGNSA, per germline. Trimming stripped 1 base from V and 3 bases from J, with 11 bases between. The CDR3 loop reads CASSLGGALTDTQYF. In DNA form, the CDR3 reads TGTGCCAGCAGCTTAGGGGGGGCGTTAACAGATACGCAGTATTTT.

The V gene is TRBV7-2, the J gene TRBJ1-1; 7 nucleotides align to TRBD1. From germline, CDR1 is SGHTA and CDR2 FQGNSA. CDR3 length: 15 amino acids. V lost 2 bases and J lost 2; bases outside the gene matches: 5. CDR3 sequence reads: CASSLSGTANTEAFF. DNA of the CDR3: TGTGCCAGCAGCTTATCCGGGACAGCAAACACTGAAGCTTTCTTT. The variable domain in full, completed from reference TRBV7-2 and TRBJ1-1, reads GAGVSQSPSNKVTEKGKDVELRCDPISGHTALYWYRQSLGQGLEFLIYFQGNSAPDKSGLPSDRFSAERTGGSVSTLTIQRTQQEDSAVYLCASSLSGTANTEAFFGQGTRLTVV.

This clone was picked up one time. The chain links TRBV16 to TRBJ1-1; D may be TRBD1 (5 bases). The V end lost 0 bases, the J end lost 4 bases, and 6 bases lay between the germline ends. This CDR3 has 13 amino acids. Germline CDR1 reads KGHSY; CDR2 reads FQNENV. Here the CDR3 DNA reads TGTGCCAGCAGCCAATCAAGGGGCACTGAAGCTTTCTTT. This translates into CASSQSRGTEAFF.

The rearrangement joins TRBV18 to TRBJ1-2, with a tentative D call TRBD1 (5 bases). Per the germline V gene, CDR1 is KGHSH and CDR2 is LQKENI. Trimming left V 3 bases short and J 7 bases short, with 15 bases between. This CDR3 has 14 amino acids. DNA for the CDR3: TGTGCCAGCTCACCTAGTAGGGACTCGTCTGGCTACACCTTC. It encodes CASSPSRDSSGYTF.

The chain employs TRBV10-2 and TRBJ1-2; 8 bases align to TRBD1. CDR3 size: 14 residues. V was pared by 6 bases and J by 5 bases, with 8 bases of the junction left unmatched. The germline V gene encodes CDR1 WSHSY and CDR2 SAAADI. Here the CDR3 DNA reads TGCGCCAGCAGAGATAGGACAGGGCGATATGGCTACACCTTC. Its translation: CASRDRTGRYGYTF.

The chain combines TRBV7-2 with TRBJ1-2; D is uncertain. The CDR3 has 16 amino acids. V lost 5 bases and J 0 bases, leaving 16 bases between the germline ends. From germline, CDR1 is SGHTA and CDR2 FQGNSA. The CDR3 sequence is CASSPQPANPNYGYTF. The CDR3 DNA reads TGTGCCAGCAGCCCCCAGCCGGCCAACCCTAACTATGGCTACACCTTC.

J is TRBJ2-5 and V is TRBV7-9; 11 nucleotides line up with TRBD2. Germline CDR1 is SEHNR and CDR2 is FQNEAQ (reference sequence). The J segment lost 1 base and the V segment lost 3 bases, leaving 10 bases of the junction unmatched. This CDR3 has 18 residues. The CDR3 nucleotides are TGTGCCAGCAGCTTGGGGCTAGCGGGGGGACCAGGCCAAGAGACCCAGTACTTC. Its protein is CASSLGLAGGPGQETQYF.

The chain links TRBV25-1 to TRBJ1-2, with D hard to call. CDR3 length: 13 amino acids. Trimming stripped 2 bases from V and 4 bases from J, with 8 bases between. Germline V CDR1 and CDR2: MGHDK, SYGVNS. CDR3 loop: CASSEQLSYGYTF. The DNA for the CDR3 is TGTGCCAGCAGTGAACAGCTCTCCTATGGCTACACCTTC.

The chain combines TRBV4-2 with TRBJ2-7; D is undetermined. The V end lost 0 bases, the J end lost 6 bases, and 12 bases lay between the germline ends. This CDR3 has 14 amino acids. Per the germline V gene, CDR1 is LGHNA and CDR2 is YNFKEQ. The CDR3 protein is CASSQEGPGSEQYF. CDR3 DNA: TGTGCCAGCAGCCAAGAAGGCCCGGGTAGCGAGCAGTACTTC.

This chain links TRBV4-3 with TRBJ2-4, with 8 bases matching TRBD1. Looked up from germline, CDR1 is LGHNA and CDR2 is YSLEER. V was pared by 4 bases and J by 6 bases, with 8 bases of the junction left unmatched. The CDR3 covers 15 residues. CDR3: CASSLTRQGLNIQYF. The CDR3 DNA follows: TGCGCCAGCAGCCTTACTCGACAGGGGCTAAACATTCAGTACTTC.

The V and J genes are TRBV4-2 and TRBJ1-6, with D unclear. Germline CDR1 is LGHNA and CDR2 is YNFKEQ. There are 17 residues in the CDR3. Trimming took off 0 bases at V and 7 bases at J, with 16 bases between the two ends. CDR3 sequence reads: CASSQDNFKTPNSPLHF. The CDR3 nucleotides read TGTGCCAGCAGCCAAGATAACTTCAAAACCCCAAATTCACCCCTCCACTTT.

The chain is built from TRBV10-2 and TRBJ2-3; D possibly corresponds to TRBD1 (6 bases). This CDR3 has 12 residues. V was clipped by 6 bases and J by 5 bases, with 9 bases between them. In germline, CDR1 is WSHSY, CDR2 SAAADI. The CDR3 DNA reads as TGCGCCAGCAGACAGGGAAGAGATACGCAGTATTTT. Protein sequence: CASRQGRDTQYF.

In its sample, this clone was seen a few times. The J gene is TRBJ1-6, the V gene TRBV6-1; D ambiguous. Germline CDR1 is MNHNS and CDR2 is SASEGT. The V end was cut by 3 bases, the J end by 0 bases, with 0 bases between. CDR3 length equals 13 residues. CDR3 protein: CASSDSYNSPLHF. In DNA form, the CDR3 reads TGTGCCAGCAGTGACTCCTATAATTCACCCCTCCACTTT.

For the CDR3, the DNA is TGTGCCAGTACATCTGGGACGGACTTTACCACCGGGGAGCTGTTTTTT. Protein: CASTSGTDFTTGELFF. The chain employs TRBV19 and TRBJ2-2; D tentatively fits TRBD1 or TRBD2 (5 bases each). Trimming shortened V by 7 bases and J by 4 bases, and 19 bases separated the two germline ends. The germline CDR1 and CDR2 sequences are LNHDA and SQIVND (reference sequence). The CDR3 has 16 amino acids.

The chain links TRBV5-1 to TRBJ2-7; TRBD1 aligns across 9 bases. The CDR3 consists of 15 residues. Looked up from germline, CDR1 is SGHRS and CDR2 is YFSETQ. V lost 0 bases, J lost 3 bases, and 4 bases stayed unmatched. The CDR3 sequence is CASSLEGQGRYEQYF. CDR3 bases: TGCGCCAGCAGCTTGGAGGGACAGGGTCGCTACGAGCAGTACTTC.

The V and J genes are TRBV4-2 and TRBJ1-5, with D hard to call. The CDR3 sequence is 14 residues long. From germline, CDR1 is LGHNA and CDR2 YNFKEQ. Trimming pared 0 bases from V and 13 bases from J, leaving 16 bases between. CDR3 in amino acids: CASSQDVKGISQHF. The CDR3 region has the DNA TGTGCCAGCAGCCAAGATGTTAAAGGGATTTCGCAGCATTTT.

The chain carries TRBV5-1 and TRBJ2-1; D not certain. Trimming removed 4 bases from V and 5 bases from J, with 10 bases in between. This CDR3 has 13 residues. CDR1 is SGHRS and CDR2 is YFSETQ in the germline V gene. CDR3 in amino acids: CASSLIPDNEQFF. The CDR3 DNA follows: TGCGCCAGCAGCCTCATACCAGACAATGAGCAGTTCTTC.

This chain uses TRBV19 with TRBJ1-4; D not certain. From germline, CDR1 is LNHDA and CDR2 SQIVND (reference sequence). CDR3 length: 14 amino acids. V lost 6 bases and J lost 4, with 12 bases in between. The CDR3 DNA is TGTGCCAGTAGGCGGGGAGCGGGTAATGAAAAACTGTTTTTT. Translation: CASRRGAGNEKLFF. Full variable domain (missing parts from reference TRBV19 and TRBJ1-4): DGGITQSPKYLFRKEGQNVTLSCEQNLNHDAMYWYRQDPGQGLRLIYYSQIVNDFQKGDIAEGYSVSREKKESFPLTVTSAQKNPTAFYLCASRRGAGNEKLFFGSGTQLSVL.

J is TRBJ2-1 and V is TRBV5-5, with D perhaps assigned TRBD1 or TRBD2 (5 bases each). This CDR3 region has 17 residues. Deletions cut 0 bases from V and 0 bases from J, with 13 bases between. The germline V gene has CDR1 SGHKS and CDR2 YYEKEE (reference sequence). For the CDR3, the DNA is TGTGCCAGCAGCTTGGGAGGGGCAGGGAACTCCTACAATGAGCAGTTCTTC. It is translated as CASSLGGAGNSYNEQFF.